This TCR beta chain was sequenced for a study of T-cell reconstitution after alpha-beta-depleted transplantation in children (dated by TCRdb to 2016 to 2017). About the study as a whole: Using TCR repertoire profiling, the study quantitatively followed how T-cell immune reconstitution unfolded in children after TCRalphabeta/CD19-depleted allogeneic hematopoietic cell transplantation. Broader findings and caveats from the paper: In some patients, high TCRbeta diversity at day 60 was attributed to recipient T cells and intrathymic progenitors that had survived conditioning. Over the following months the frequencies of hyperexpanded clones went down, and after one year T-cell counts and TCRbeta diversity were mostly credited to newly produced T cells. The apparently early alphabetaT-cell count recovery about two months after transplant was reportedly dependent on only several hundred rapidly expanded clones derived from non-depleted graft cells.

The treatment or condition label here, explained by the study, means: allogeneic hematopoietic cell transplantation with graft depleted of TCRalphabeta T cells and CD19 B cells. Transplant recipients were children who received TCRalphabeta/CD19-depleted allogeneic hematopoietic cell grafts. The trim is 3 bases for V and 2 bases for J, with a gap of 23 bases between the germline ends. The CDR3 holds 17 amino acids from the cysteine to the phenylalanine. The sequence is cut down to CDR3 DNA, 51 bases in frame from base 1. CDR1 and CDR2 (SQVTM, ANQGSEA) derive from the germline V gene. This clonotype has a handful of counts. Its antigen target is currently unknown. No base-level quality is on record; no much larger clone is a single base apart. Libraries were made using PCR. Data came from an Illumina HiSeq 2500. Molecular barcoding was employed in the preparation of TCR libraries, with unique molecular identifiers being used to normalize TCRbeta repertoire quantification. TCRdb passed the public sequencing reads through fastp at Q25 and MiXCR, retaining productive beta sequences. Under each unique CDR3 protein, matching rows form one entry showing the most common genes and DNA. This sample holds more than 400,000 distinct CDR3 sequences; about 10% were observed only once. Together, the top ten hold 14% of the sample.

The source was PBMCs, mostly from graft donor cells, collected 180 days after TCRalphabeta/CD19-depleted stem cell transplant. The TCR comes from a female patient between 2 and 15 years old who had a stem cell transplant for aplastic anemia, so the T cells may come from the graft donor. The chain is assembled from TRBV29-1 and TRBJ2-7; the D gene may be TRBD1 or TRBD2, since each aligns over 5 bases. The nucleotide sequence reads as follows: TGCAGCGTTGAGGGCGGGCCTGATGCGAGAGGGGCCTACGAGCAGTACTTC. Translated, it gives CSVEGGPDARGAYEQYF.